This TCR beta chain was obtained from a study of technical replicates of blood from a handful of donors. The V gene's germline CDR1 is MNHEY and CDR2 SMNVEV (reference sequence). The CDR3 is 17 residues long. The J segment lost 9 bases and the V segment lost 8 bases, leaving 20 bases of the junction unmatched. Here immunoSEQ multiplex PCR was the method, and the copy in TCRdb shows in-frame clones only, minus some. The sample carries around 79,000 clones, roughly 94% recorded once. Specimen: T cells isolated from PBMCs. The chain is built from TRBV27 and TRBJ2-1; 9 positions match TRBD2. The receptor's source is a human donor in good health. The CDR3 DNA reads TGTGCCAGCCTGGGGTTTAGGGGAGCGGGAGGCGGAGGTGAGCAGTTCTTC. Amino acid sequence: CASLGFRGAGGGGEQFF.